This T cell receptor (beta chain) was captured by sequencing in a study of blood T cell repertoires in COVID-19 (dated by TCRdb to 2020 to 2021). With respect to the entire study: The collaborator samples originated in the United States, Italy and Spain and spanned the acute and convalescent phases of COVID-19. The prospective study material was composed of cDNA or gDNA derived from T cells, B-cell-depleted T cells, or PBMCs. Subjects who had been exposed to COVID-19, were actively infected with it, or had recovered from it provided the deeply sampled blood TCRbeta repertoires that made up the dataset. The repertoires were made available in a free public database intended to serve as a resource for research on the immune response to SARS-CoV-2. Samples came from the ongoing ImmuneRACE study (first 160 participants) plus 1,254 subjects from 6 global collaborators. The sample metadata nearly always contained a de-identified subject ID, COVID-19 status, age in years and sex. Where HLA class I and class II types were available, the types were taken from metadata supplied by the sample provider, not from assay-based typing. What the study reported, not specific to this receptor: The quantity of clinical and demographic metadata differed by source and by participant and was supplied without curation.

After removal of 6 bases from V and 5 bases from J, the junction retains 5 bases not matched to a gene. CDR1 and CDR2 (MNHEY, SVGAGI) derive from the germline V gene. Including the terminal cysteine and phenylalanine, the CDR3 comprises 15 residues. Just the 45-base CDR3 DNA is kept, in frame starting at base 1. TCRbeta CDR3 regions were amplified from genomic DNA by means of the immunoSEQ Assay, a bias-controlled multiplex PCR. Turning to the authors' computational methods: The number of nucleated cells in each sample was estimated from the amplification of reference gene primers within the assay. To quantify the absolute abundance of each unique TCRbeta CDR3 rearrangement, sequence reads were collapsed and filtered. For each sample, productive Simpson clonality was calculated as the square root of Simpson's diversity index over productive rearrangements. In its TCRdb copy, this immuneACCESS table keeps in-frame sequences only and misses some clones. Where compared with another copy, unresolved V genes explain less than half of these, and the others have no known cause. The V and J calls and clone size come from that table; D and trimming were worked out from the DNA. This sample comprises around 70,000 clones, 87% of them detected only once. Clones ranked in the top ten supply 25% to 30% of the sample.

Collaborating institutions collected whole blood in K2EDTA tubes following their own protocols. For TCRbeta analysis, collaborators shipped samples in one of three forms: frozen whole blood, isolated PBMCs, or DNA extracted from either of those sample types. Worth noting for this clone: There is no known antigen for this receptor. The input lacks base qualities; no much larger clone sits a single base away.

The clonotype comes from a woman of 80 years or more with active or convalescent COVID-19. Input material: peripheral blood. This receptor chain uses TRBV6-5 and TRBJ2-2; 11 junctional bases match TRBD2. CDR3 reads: CASSLTSGGTGELFF. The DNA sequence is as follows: TGTGCCAGCAGCCTAACTAGCGGGGGAACCGGGGAGCTGTTTTTT.